This T cell receptor beta chain came from a study of blood T cell repertoires in COVID-19. Trimming took off 2 bases at V and 0 bases at J, with 15 bases between the two ends. This CDR3 spans 17 amino acids. CDR1 and CDR2 (germline): SGHRS, YFSETQ. The table came from immunoSEQ multiplex PCR; TCRdb's copy has only in-frame clones and leaves some out. The sample has 200,000 to 250,000 clones; roughly nine tenths are singletons. Each recovered donor of Cohort 3 presented with two negative PCRs, clearance, or symptom resolution. The sequence derives from a young man who had recovered from COVID-19. Sequenced sample: PBMCs or T cells enriched from blood (not recorded which). V usage is TRBV5-1 and J usage is TRBJ1-3, with D unresolved. The CDR3 spells CASSLSAQTHSGNTIYF. The CDR3 DNA is TGCGCCAGCAGCTTAAGCGCCCAGACCCACTCTGGAAACACCATATATTTT.